This TCR beta chain was sequenced in a study of blood T cell repertoires in COVID-19. Germline V CDR1 and CDR2: SEHNR, FQNEAQ (reference sequence). CDR3 length: 13 residues. The junction had 3 bases not matched to a gene; V was cut back by 5 bases and J by 4 bases. Here immunoSEQ multiplex PCR was the method, and the copy in TCRdb shows in-frame clones only, minus some. The sample includes 100,000 to 150,000 clones, about 92% of them seen just once. The sample taken for sequencing was peripheral blood. The J gene is TRBJ2-7, the V gene TRBV7-9, with TRBD1 identical over 9 bases. This sequence originates from a man in his fifties with active COVID-19. Here the CDR3 reads CASSPGQGYEQYF. CDR3 in DNA: TGTGCCAGCAGCCCTGGACAGGGGTACGAGCAGTACTTC.